The following is a T cell receptor beta chain sequence with its context. Its antigen target is currently unknown. Base qualities are missing; no much larger clone stands one base away. This sample was included in a study of T cell repertoires in cytomegalovirus infection (dated by TCRdb to the late 2010s). General notes on the study: Alongside well-studied HLA-B-restricted epitopes, the peptide stimulations were aimed at recently identified HLA-C-restricted CMV epitopes, whose presentation resists viral immunomodulation. Donor HLA type was relevant to the analysis, because carriage of CMV infection together with the matching HLA type was indicated by public TCR beta signatures. The investigation overall reported the following: The ex vivo response was dominated by HLA-C-restricted CMV-specific TCR beta clonotypes, and the single most frequent clonotype in two of eight donors was supplied by these HLA-C-restricted clonotypes. Carriers of CMV infection plus the relevant HLA type were discriminated by the cumulative frequency of public TCR beta family members in the study cohort and in an independent roughly 400-donor cohort.

The sample was run on an Illumina HiSeq 1500. In TCRdb, the public reads were trimmed at Q25 with fastp and aligned with MiXCR, with productive beta chains retained. Rows with a matching CDR3 protein are joined into one entry that keeps the most common DNA and genes. The sample table lists about 920,000 distinct CDR3 sequences, approximately 31% of them with a count of one. Of the sample, around an eighth is held by the ten largest clones. The treatment or condition label, read with the paper, signifies: in vitro stimulation with specific CMV peptide epitopes to enrich CMV-specific T cells. Trimming accounts for 5 bases at V and 6 bases at J, while the number of junction bases matched to no gene is 10. The CDR3 measures 16 amino acids from cysteine to phenylalanine. Only the CDR3 DNA is retained, 48 bases long and in frame from the first base. The germline V gene (reference sequence) yields SEHNR for CDR1 and FQNEAQ for CDR2.

The TCR was taken from a human donor in good health (CMV status not recorded). Some clones in this sample may be carry-over from other donors' samples. Material: cultured CD8+ T cells from PBMCs, obtained from culture after CMV antigen stimulation. Recombination joined TRBV7-9 with TRBJ2-5; a stretch of 12 junction bases matches TRBD1. The DNA sequence is as follows: TGTGCCAGCAGCCCCCAGGGACAGGGGGCTGGGAAGACCCAGTACTTC. Translated, it reads CASSPQGQGAGKTQYF.